This T cell receptor (beta chain) originates from a study of blood T cell repertoires in COVID-19. As for the study in general: T cells, B-cell-depleted T cells, or PBMCs provided the cDNA or gDNA that served as material.

Libraries were prepared by immunoSEQ multiplex PCR; TCRdb keeps only in-frame clonotypes and omits some of them. The sample comprises about 210,000 clones, 80% of which are singletons, and 4.3% rests with the top ten. Trimming took off 4 bases at V and 0 bases at J, with 13 bases between the two ends. Germline CDR1 SGHRS, CDR2 YFSETQ. CDR3 length: 15 residues. The genes are TRBV5-1 and TRBJ1-2; D is possibly TRBD1 (6 bases). The receptor was derived from a man aged 30-40 years with acute COVID-19. Sequencing was performed on PBMCs or T cells enriched from blood (not recorded which). The CDR3 region is CASSGQGQANYGYTF. The CDR3 DNA is TGCGCCAGCAGCGGGCAGGGGCAAGCTAACTATGGCTACACCTTC.